The 8 T cell receptor beta chains reported below all come from one sample, sequenced in a study of CD8 T cells in Susac syndrome. Random-hexamer reverse transcription was applied to roughly 0.5 to 1 ug RNA. TCRdb processed the immunoSEQ multiplex PCR reads anew with MiXCR; each CDR3 protein has one entry. The sample has approximately 120,000 distinct CDR3 sequences, about 96% seen once. Sequences were obtained from CD4+ T cells from PBMCs. These receptors were obtained from a human donor in good health.

This chain links TRBV28 with TRBJ2-5; TRBD1 agrees at 8 bases. The CDR3 spans 15 residues. V trimming: 6 bases; J trimming: 5 bases; junction bases outside the gene matches: 11. Per germline, CDR1 MDHEN and CDR2 SYDVKM. The CDR3 region has the DNA TGTGCCAGCAGGGGCGGACAGGGAGCCAGGGAGACCCAGTACTTC. This encodes CASRGGQGARETQYF.

The CDR3 coding sequence is TGTGCCATCAAACTAGGGGTGGCCGGGGCCAACGTCCTGACTTTC. As protein: CAIKLGVAGANVLTF. This chain uses TRBV10-3 with TRBJ2-6; D possibly uses TRBD1 or TRBD2 (5 bases each). Trimming shortened V by 7 bases and J by 4 bases, and 14 bases separated the two germline ends. Germline V CDR1 and CDR2: ENHRY, SYGVKD. The CDR3 has 15 amino acids.

This chain links TRBV9 with TRBJ2-1; D may be TRBD2 (6 bases). Per the germline V gene, CDR1 is SGDLS and CDR2 is YYNGEE. The CDR3 spans 14 residues. Between the trimmed V and J ends, which lost 0 bases and 9 bases, there was a span of 13 bases. The CDR3 reads CASSVGGVAVEQFF. CDR3 DNA sequence: TGTGCCAGCAGCGTAGGCGGGGTGGCGGTTGAGCAGTTCTTC.

The chain is built from TRBV24-1 and TRBJ2-3; D remains unclear. From germline, CDR1 is KGHDR and CDR2 SFDVKD. Trimming stripped 4 bases from V and 1 base from J, with 17 bases between. This CDR3 is built from 17 residues. CDR3 sequence reads: CATSDIRGPIRTDTQYF. For the CDR3, the DNA is TGTGCCACCAGTGACATTCGAGGACCCATCCGCACAGATACGCAGTATTTT.

V is TRBV7-9 and J is TRBJ2-7, with D tentatively TRBD1 or TRBD2 (5 bases each). Germline CDR1 is SEHNR and CDR2 is FQNEAQ (reference sequence). The CDR3 is 15 residues long. V lost 4 bases, J lost 1 base, and 14 bases lay in between. In nucleotides, the CDR3 is TGTGCCAGCAGCTCGTTCCGGGACCGATCCTACGAGCAGTACTTC. Amino acid sequence: CASSSFRDRSYEQYF.

The rearrangement links TRBV19 to TRBJ2-7; D tentatively reads TRBD1 or TRBD2 (5 bases each). V lost 10 bases to trimming and J lost 7 bases, with 23 bases between them. This CDR3 has 14 residues. Germline V CDR1 and CDR2: LNHDA, SQIVND (reference sequence). The CDR3 nucleotides are TGTGCCACCTGCGATTCCGGGGCCCGTGGGGAGCAGTACTTC. Its translation: CATCDSGARGEQYF.

This chain uses TRBV19 with TRBJ2-7, with 9 positions matching TRBD1. Trimming cost V 3 bases and J 0 bases; bases outside gene matches: 3. The germline V gene has CDR1 LNHDA and CDR2 SQIVND (reference sequence). CDR3 length: 15 residues. The CDR3 reads CASSIGTGSSYEQYF. CDR3 nucleotide sequence: TGTGCCAGTAGTATCGGGACAGGGAGCTCCTACGAGCAGTACTTC.

This chain links TRBV20-1 with TRBJ2-4, with D tentatively TRBD2 (5 bases). Per the germline V gene, CDR1 is DFQATT and CDR2 is SNEGSKA (reference sequence). The CDR3 has 14 amino acids. V shed 4 bases and J shed 3 bases, with 13 bases lying between them. CDR3 sequence (DNA): TGCAGTGCTACGACCCGGGGTGTCAAAAACATTCAGTACTTC. Translating gives CSATTRGVKNIQYF.